Presented here are 21 T cell receptor beta chains from one specimen sequenced in a study of blood T cells in healthy people across ages (dated by TCRdb to 2013 to 2016). The library relied on 5' RACE. A second PCR of about 7 to 12 cycles was run with a J-beta primer mix and a sample-barcoded 5' primer. TCRdb ran its own pipeline on the public reads, namely fastp trimming at Q25 and MiXCR clone calling, and kept in-frame beta chains. Identical CDR3 proteins give one entry, which carries the most common genes and DNA. The sample table records 1.8 million or so distinct CDR3 sequences; about 39% of these occur just once. 20% to 25% of the sample lies in the top ten. The material sequenced was blood. The receptors here all came from a human donor in good health.

The chain links TRBV9 to TRBJ2-3; tentative D call: TRBD2 (5 bases). Germline V gene sequence: CDR1 SGDLS, CDR2 YYNGEE. V was cut by 0 bases and J by 4 bases, with 9 bases left in between. This CDR3 comprises 14 residues. The DNA for the CDR3 is TGTGCCAGCAGCGTAGCTGCTAGCTCAGATACGCAGTATTTT. It encodes CASSVAASSDTQYF.

This clonotype was observed at least ten times. CDR3 nucleotides: TGTGCCACCAGTGATACCGGGACAGGCTCCTACAATGAGCAGTTCTTC. It is translated as CATSDTGTGSYNEQFF. The rearrangement links TRBV24-1 to TRBJ2-1; 8 nucleotides agree with TRBD1. This CDR3 is 16 amino acids long. Germline assignment: CDR1 KGHDR and CDR2 SFDVKD. J lost 0 bases, V lost 3 bases, and 3 bases had no gene match.

This clonotype was seen only once. The gene calls are TRBV3-1 and TRBJ2-5; 7 bases match TRBD2. Germline-derived CDR1 and CDR2 are LGHDT and YNNKEL (reference sequence). The CDR3 is made up of 15 amino acids. Trimming at V came to 0 bases and at J to 7 bases, leaving 8 bases not matched to a gene. In DNA, the CDR3 is TGTGCCAGCAGCCAAGATTTCCGGGGGGTCGGGACCCAGTACTTC. The encoded protein is CASSQDFRGVGTQYF.

The J gene is TRBJ2-3, the V gene TRBV18; the D is unclear. Germline V gene lookup returns CDR1 KGHSH and CDR2 LQKENI. The CDR3 runs 16 residues. Trimming left V 0 bases short and J 4 bases short, with 14 bases between. Here the CDR3 DNA reads TGTGCCAGCTCACCACCGTCAGGCAGCTCCGCAGATACGCAGTATTTT. It translates to CASSPPSGSSADTQYF.

Comments on this clonotype: Since no conserved phenylalanine or tryptophan closes the CDR3, a read error is the likely cause. V gene TRBV2 combines with J gene TRBJ1-1; D remains ambiguous. Trimming took 4 bases from V and 7 from J, leaving 13 bases between them. The CDR3 covers 13 residues. CDR1 and CDR2 from the germline V gene are SNHLY and FYNNEI. This CDR3 is CASSGPGGGEAFL. The CDR3 bases are TGTGCCAGCAGTGGGCCGGGTGGAGGTGAAGCTTTCTTG.

This clonotype came up a few times. CDR3 amino acids: CASTPYPSDETDTQYF. In DNA form, the CDR3 reads TGCGCCAGCACCCCTTACCCCTCAGACGAGACAGATACGCAGTATTTT. This rearrangement joins TRBV5-1 to TRBJ2-3, with no clear D. The V gene lost 6 bases and the J gene lost 3 bases, with 20 bases spanning the gap. The CDR3 is 16 residues long. Looked up from germline, CDR1 is SGHRS and CDR2 is YFSETQ.

The rearrangement joins TRBV7-2 to TRBJ1-4; no clear D gene. V was clipped by 2 bases and J by 6 bases, with 10 bases between them. Germline CDR1 SGHTA, CDR2 FQGNSA. The CDR3 is 14 residues long. DNA for the CDR3: TGTGCCAGCAGCTTATCCGGGCTCTATGAAAAACTGTTTTTT. This sequence encodes CASSLSGLYEKLFF.

This clonotype was detected only a few times. The chain recombines TRBV2 with TRBJ2-1; the match to TRBD2 covers 9 bases. This CDR3 is 15 amino acids long. Trimming took 6 bases from V and 4 from J; bases not matched to a gene: 7. Germline CDR1 reads SNHLY; CDR2 reads FYNNEI. The CDR3 sequence is CASRKAGGSYNEQFF. The CDR3 DNA is TGTGCCAGCAGAAAAGCGGGGGGCTCGTACAATGAGCAGTTCTTC.

V is TRBV12-5 and J is TRBJ1-6; no clear D. This CDR3 spans 15 amino acids. Trimming took 2 bases from V and 3 from J, leaving 8 bases between them. Germline lookup yields CDR1 LGHNT and CDR2 FRNRAP. The CDR3 DNA is TGTGCTAGTGGTTTGCCCCGGGTCTATAATTCACCCCTCCACTTT. Protein sequence: CASGLPRVYNSPLHF.

On this clonotype: A read error may account for a junction end that differs from germline. This sequence joins TRBV7-3 and TRBJ2-7, with 13 positions matching TRBD2. The CDR3 is 14 residues long. Germline V gene data show CDR1 as SGHTA and CDR2 as FQGTGA. The DNA for the CDR3 is TGTGCCGGCAGCAGACTAGCGGGGGGCTACGGGCAGTACTTC. Translating it yields CAGSRLAGGYGQYF.

This clonotype was picked up a small number of times. V and J are TRBV4-1 and TRBJ1-2, with D perhaps TRBD1 (6 bases). Germline CDR1 and CDR2: MGHRA and YSYEKL. This CDR3 has 15 residues. Trimming removed 0 bases from V and 5 bases from J, with 13 bases in between. The CDR3 region is CASSQDGPGVYGYTF. The DNA of the CDR3 is TGCGCCAGCAGCCAAGACGGTCCAGGGGTGTATGGCTACACCTTC.

The chain uses TRBV19 and TRBJ2-7, with TRBD1 as a possible D gene (6 bases). V lost 5 bases and J 3 bases, leaving 14 bases between the germline ends. Germline lookup yields CDR1 LNHDA and CDR2 SQIVND (reference sequence). The CDR3 has 14 amino acids. CDR3 in DNA: TGTGCCAGTAGTTACGGGACATCGATCTACGAGCAGTACTTC. It translates to CASSYGTSIYEQYF.

The V call is TRBV4-1, the J call TRBJ2-2; D gene ambiguous. This CDR3 spans 14 amino acids. Germline V gene data show CDR1 as MGHRA and CDR2 as YSYEKL. Trimming shortened V by 3 bases and J by 8 bases, and 13 bases separated the two germline ends. In DNA form, the CDR3 reads TGCGCCAGCAGCCAGAAGATTAGTGGGGGGGAGCTGTTTTTT. Translated: CASSQKISGGELFF.

This chain joins TRBV30 and TRBJ2-7, with D possibly matching TRBD1 (6 bases). The CDR3 spans 12 residues. Between the trimmed V and J ends, which lost 0 bases and 6 bases, there was a span of 9 bases. CDR1 and CDR2 from the germline V gene are GTSNPN and SVGIG (reference sequence). In nucleotides, the CDR3 is TGTGCCTGGAGTGTACTAGGGGGCGAGCAGTACTTC. Translated, it gives CAWSVLGGEQYF.

The chain joins TRBV20-1 to TRBJ1-2, with TRBD1 matching over 10 bases. The CDR3 sequence is 15 residues long. V shed 1 base, J shed 2 bases, and the junction held 4 bases outside the gene matches. The germline V gene encodes CDR1 DFQATT and CDR2 SNEGSKA (reference sequence). CDR3 sequence: CSARGGQGTNYGYTF. For the CDR3, the DNA is TGCAGTGCTAGAGGGGGACAGGGGACGAACTATGGCTACACCTTC.

The rearrangement joins TRBV5-1 to TRBJ2-5, with 7 bases identical to TRBD1. The CDR3 runs to 14 residues. CDR1 is SGHRS and CDR2 is YFSETQ in the germline V gene. V gave up 4 bases and J gave up 5 bases; unmatched junction bases: 8. For the CDR3, the DNA is TGCGCCAGCAGCACCCGACAGGGAGCGGAGACCCAGTACTTC. This codes for CASSTRQGAETQYF. The full variable domain, rest sourced from reference TRBV5-1 and TRBJ2-5, is KAGVTQTPRYLIKTRGQQVTLSCSPISGHRSVSWYQQTPGQGLQFLFEYFSETQRNKGNFPGRFSGRQFSNSRSEMNVSTLELGDSALYLCASSTRQGAETQYFGPGTRLLVL.

V is TRBV29-1 and J is TRBJ1-2, with TRBD1 identical over 8 bases. Germline V gives CDR1 SQVTM, CDR2 ANQGSEA. The CDR3 contains 14 residues. The junction had 5 bases not matched to a gene; V was cut back by 0 bases and J by 5 bases. CDR3 bases: TGCAGCGTTGAAGATCAGGGGGCCGAGTATGGCTACACCTTC. Translated: CSVEDQGAEYGYTF. Filled out from reference TRBV29-1 and TRBJ1-2, the complete variable domain reads SAVISQKPSRDICQRGTSLTIQCQVDSQVTMMFWYRQQPGQSLTLIATANQGSEATYESGFVIDKFPISRPNLTFSTLTVSNMSPEDSSIYLCSVEDQGAEYGYTFGSGTRLTVV.

This clonotype was observed a handful of times. The V gene is TRBV7-9, the J gene TRBJ2-7; 9 nucleotides line up with TRBD1. Germline V gene lookup returns CDR1 SEHNR and CDR2 FQNEAQ (reference sequence). The CDR3 length is 16 residues. The J segment lost 7 bases and the V segment lost 1 base, leaving 11 bases of the junction unmatched. CDR3 protein: CASSLELGQGLGEQYF. The CDR3 DNA is TGTGCCAGCAGCTTAGAGTTGGGACAGGGCTTGGGTGAGCAGTACTTC. Supplemented by reference TRBV7-9 and TRBJ2-7, the full variable domain reads DTGVSQNPRHKITKRGQNVTFRCDPISEHNRLYWYRQTLGQGPEFLTYFQNEAQLEKSRLLSDRFSAERPKGSFSTLEIQRTEQGDSAMYLCASSLELGQGLGEQYFGPGTRLTVT.

The chain couples TRBV28 to TRBJ2-7; 8 positions agree with TRBD1. Germline CDR1 MDHEN, CDR2 SYDVKM. V dropped 6 bases and J dropped 2; count of bases not matched to a gene: 9. The CDR3 sequence is 15 residues long. CDR3 bases: TGTGCCAGCAGACCCGGACAGGGAATACCCTACGAGCAGTACTTC. Its translation is CASRPGQGIPYEQYF.

The table lists this clonotype with a count of one. Possible read error: a much larger clone is one base away. The V gene is TRBV20-1, the J gene TRBJ2-7, with no clear D. CDR1 is DFQATT and CDR2 is SNEGSKA in the germline V gene (reference sequence). This CDR3 spans 11 amino acids. Trimming pared 1 base from V and 6 bases from J, leaving 7 bases between. The CDR3 sequence is CSARVGCEQYF. Here the CDR3 DNA reads TGCAGTGCTAGAGTGGGGTGCGAGCAGTACTTC.

This clonotype has just a few counts. The gene calls are TRBV10-3 and TRBJ1-2; D gene ambiguous. The CDR3 is 14 residues long. Germline V CDR1 and CDR2: ENHRY, SYGVKD. With 6 bases removed from V and 2 bases from J, the gap between germline ends came to 13 bases. CDR3 loop: CAIRETARNYGYTF. Here the CDR3 DNA reads TGTGCCATCAGGGAGACCGCCCGAAACTATGGCTACACCTTC.